This TCR beta chain was sequenced for a study of OX40 agonist ivuxolimab in advanced cancers. In the study overall: Every patient in dose escalation had hepatocellular carcinoma, melanoma, renal cell or head and neck cancer. Of mixed ages from about 23 to 79 and averaging about 60 years, the group was just under 85% male.

Using immunoSEQ multiplex PCR, the repertoire was profiled, and TCRdb retains in-frame clones only, with some absent. The data hold more than 50,000 clones, with about 85% observed a single time. Per germline, CDR1 LGHNA and CDR2 YNFKEQ. V dropped 1 base and J dropped 2; count of bases not matched to a gene: 5. The CDR3 contains 15 residues. The sequenced sample was CD4+ or CD8+ T cells sorted from blood, obtained in a trial of the OX40 agonist ivuxolimab. The chain has TRBV4-2 and TRBJ2-7, with 7 bases identical to TRBD2. The sequence came from an adult with an advanced solid tumor such as melanoma, head and neck, liver or kidney cancer. The CDR3 loop is CASSQATGGTYEQYF. The CDR3 DNA reads as TGTGCCAGCAGCCAAGCCACCGGGGGGACCTACGAGCAGTACTTC.